This TCR beta chain was recorded in a study of identical twins. Study-wide findings and caveats: Insertions ran lower in abundant cord blood beta clonotypes, though not in memory repertoires.

MiXCR, run by TCRdb on the 5' RACE reads, gives a single entry per CDR3 protein. The sample holds hundreds of thousands of distinct CDR3 sequences, 18% seen once. Only a few counts were recorded for this clonotype. Its antigen is as yet unknown. CDR1 and CDR2 from the germline V gene are SGHRS and YFSETQ. The CDR3 is 16 residues long. V lost 4 bases and J lost 4, with 21 bases in between. These data were also reused for a study on T cells expressing NK-cell markers. As reported in that work: Several experiments employed an anti-gamma-delta TCR antibody to confine sorting to alpha-beta TCR T cells. CD8+ T cells in more than five donors included dominant NKG2C+ clonotypes at about 1.0-7.5%.

The clonotype originates from a woman between 18 and 29 years old in good health. The sequencing input was PBMCs. V usage is TRBV5-1 and J usage is TRBJ2-7, with D perhaps being TRBD1 or TRBD2 (6 bases each). In DNA, the CDR3 is TGCGCCAGCAGCCCTGAGGGGGGAGGTCGTGGATACGAGCAGTACTTC. Translated, it gives CASSPEGGGRGYEQYF.